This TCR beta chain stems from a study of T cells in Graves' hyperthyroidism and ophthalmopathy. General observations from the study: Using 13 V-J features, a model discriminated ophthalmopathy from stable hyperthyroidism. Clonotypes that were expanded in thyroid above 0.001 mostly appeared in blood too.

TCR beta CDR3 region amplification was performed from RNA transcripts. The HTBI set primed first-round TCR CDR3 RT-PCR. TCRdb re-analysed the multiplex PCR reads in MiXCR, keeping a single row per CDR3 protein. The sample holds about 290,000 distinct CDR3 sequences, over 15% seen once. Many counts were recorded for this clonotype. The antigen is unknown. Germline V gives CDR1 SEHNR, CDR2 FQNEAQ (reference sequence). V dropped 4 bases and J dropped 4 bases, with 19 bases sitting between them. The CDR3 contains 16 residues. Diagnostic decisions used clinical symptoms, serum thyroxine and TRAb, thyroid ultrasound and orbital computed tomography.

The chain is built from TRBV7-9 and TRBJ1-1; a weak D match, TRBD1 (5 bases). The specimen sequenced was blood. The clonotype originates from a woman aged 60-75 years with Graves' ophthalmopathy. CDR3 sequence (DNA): TGTGCCAGCAGCTACGCTTGGGCGGGGCGCGGCACTGAAGCTTTCTTT. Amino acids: CASSYAWAGRGTEAFF.